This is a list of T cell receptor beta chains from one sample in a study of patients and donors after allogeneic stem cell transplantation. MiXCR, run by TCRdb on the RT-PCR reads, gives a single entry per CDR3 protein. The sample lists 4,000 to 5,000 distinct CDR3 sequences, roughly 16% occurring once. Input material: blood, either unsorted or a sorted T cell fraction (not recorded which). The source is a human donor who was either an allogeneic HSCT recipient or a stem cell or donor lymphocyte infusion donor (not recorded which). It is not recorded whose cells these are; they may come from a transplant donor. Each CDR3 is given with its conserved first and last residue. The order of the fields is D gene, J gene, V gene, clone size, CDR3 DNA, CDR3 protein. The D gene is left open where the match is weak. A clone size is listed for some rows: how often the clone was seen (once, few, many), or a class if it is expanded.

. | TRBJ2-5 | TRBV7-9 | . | TGTGCCAGCAGCCAAGGGGTCCCAGAGACCCAGTACTTC | CASSQGVPETQYF
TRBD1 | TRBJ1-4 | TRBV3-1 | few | TGTGCCAGCAGCCAAGTCCGGGACAGGGTGTTTTTT | CASSQVRDRVFF
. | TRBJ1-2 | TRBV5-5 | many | TGTGCCAGCAGCCTAATGGGATGGGGCGGCTACACCTTC | CASSLMGWGGYTF
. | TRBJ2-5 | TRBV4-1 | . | TGCGCCAGCAGAAGGCTGGAGGGGAGCCAAGAGACCCAGTACTTC | CASRRLEGSQETQYF
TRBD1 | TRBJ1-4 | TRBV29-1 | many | TGCAGCGCCGGGACAGGGCGGGGTGAAAAACTGTTTTTT | CSAGTGRGEKLFF
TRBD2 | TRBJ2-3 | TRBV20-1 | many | TGCAGTGCTAGAGTAGCGGGTGCCGATACGCAGTATTTT | CSARVAGADTQYF
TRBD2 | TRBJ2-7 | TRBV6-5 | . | TGTGCCAGCAGCCGCGGGAGATACTCCTACGAGCAGTACTTC | CASSRGRYSYEQYF
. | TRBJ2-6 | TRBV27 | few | TGTGCCAGCGCAAGGATACCTACGGTTGGGGCCAACGTCCTGACTTTC | CASARIPTVGANVLTF
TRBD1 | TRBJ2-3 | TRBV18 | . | TGTGCCAGCTCACAACGACAGGGGATTACAGATACGCAGTATTTT | CASSQRQGITDTQYF
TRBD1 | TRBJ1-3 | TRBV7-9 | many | TGTGCCAGCAGCTCAGGGGGCCTAGGTGGAAACACCATATATTTT | CASSSGGLGGNTIYF
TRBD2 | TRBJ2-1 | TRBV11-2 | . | TGTGCCAGCAGCCCGGGGGGGGGCCTTCACAATGAGCAGTTCTTC | CASSPGGGLHNEQFF
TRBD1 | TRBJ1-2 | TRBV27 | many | TGTGCCAGCGCCTCCACCGGGACAGGGGGTGGCTACACCTTC | CASASTGTGGGYTF
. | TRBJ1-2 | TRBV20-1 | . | TGCAGTGCTAGAGATCGGGCGGGGGTGGCCTATGGCTACACCTTC | CSARDRAGVAYGYTF
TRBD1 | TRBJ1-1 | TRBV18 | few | TGTGCCAGCTCACCCGACAGGGTGAACACTGAAGCTTTCTTT | CASSPDRVNTEAFF
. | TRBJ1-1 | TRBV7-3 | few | TGTGCCAGCAGCTACCGAAAAGGCGGTGGGGCTTCCTTT | CASSYRKGGGASF
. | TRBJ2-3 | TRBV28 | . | TGTGCCAGCAGGAGCCTGAGCACAGATACGCAGTATTTT | CASRSLSTDTQYF
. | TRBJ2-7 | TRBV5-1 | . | TGCGCCAGCAGTCCGGTGAGGCTCTCCTACGAGCAGTACTTC | CASSPVRLSYEQYF
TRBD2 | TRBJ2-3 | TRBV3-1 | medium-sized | TGTGCCAGCAGCCTCCGAGCGGGGGCGGATACGCAGTATTTT | CASSLRAGADTQYF
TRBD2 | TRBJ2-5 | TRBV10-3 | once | TGTGCCATCGGACTAGCCCGGGAGACCCAGTACTTC | CAIGLARETQYF
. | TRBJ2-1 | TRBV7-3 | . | TGTCCCGAGCAGGCTTACGACAATGAGCAGTTCTTC | CPEQAYDNEQFF
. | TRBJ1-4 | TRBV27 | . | TGTGCCAGCAGTTTATCCCGAAGGGAAAAACTGTTTTTT | CASSLSRREKLFF
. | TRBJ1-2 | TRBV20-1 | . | TGCAGTGCTAGAGATCTACAGGGCTACACCTTC | CSARDLQGYTF
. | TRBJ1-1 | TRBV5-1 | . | TGCGCCAGCAGCTTGAAGTGGCGCCTGAACACTGAAGCTTTCTTT | CASSLKWRLNTEAFF
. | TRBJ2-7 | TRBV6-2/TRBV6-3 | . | TGTGCCAGCACCACCCCCCCCGGCAGAAACTACGAGCAGTACTTC | CASTTPPGRNYEQYF
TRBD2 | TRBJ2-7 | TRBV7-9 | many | TGTGCCAGCAGCCCCGGGGCTAGCGGGATTAGAAGAGGCGAGCAGTACTTC | CASSPGASGIRRGEQYF
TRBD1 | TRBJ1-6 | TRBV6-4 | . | TGTGCCAGCAGGGGGACAGGGAACTCACCCCTCCACTTT | CASRGTGNSPLHF
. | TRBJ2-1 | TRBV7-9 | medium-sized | TGTGCCAGCAGCTTAGCGAACAGGGCCGATGAGCAGTTCTTC | CASSLANRADEQFF
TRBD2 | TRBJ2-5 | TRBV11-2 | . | TGTGCCAGCAGCTTAGAGGTATCGCGGGGGGGAGAGACCCAGTACTTC | CASSLEVSRGGETQYF
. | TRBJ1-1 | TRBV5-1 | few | TGCGCCAGCAGCTTGGACACTTGGACCGCGCGCACTGAAGCTTTCTTT | CASSLDTWTARTEAFF
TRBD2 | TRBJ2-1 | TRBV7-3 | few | TGTGCCAGCAGCTTAACGCGGGAGGGCTTTAATGAGCAGTTCTTC | CASSLTREGFNEQFF
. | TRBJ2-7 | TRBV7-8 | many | TGTGCCAGCAGCTTCACAGGATACTCCTACGAGCAGTACTTC | CASSFTGYSYEQYF
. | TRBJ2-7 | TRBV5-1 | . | TGCGCCAGCAGCTTACAGGGCCCCTACGAGCAGTACTTC | CASSLQGPYEQYF
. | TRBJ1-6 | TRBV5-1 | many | TGCGCCAGCAGCTTGGACAGCTCCTATAATTCACCCCTCCACTTT | CASSLDSSYNSPLHF
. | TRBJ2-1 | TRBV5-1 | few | TGCGCCAGCAGCTGGGGACTTAGGGCCCGTTCCTACAATGAGCAGTTCTTC | CASSWGLRARSYNEQFF
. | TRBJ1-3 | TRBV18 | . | TGTGCCAGCTCACCACCACGGTCCGGAAACACCATATATTTT | CASSPPRSGNTIYF